Listed below are T cell receptor beta chains from one sample, sequenced in a study of blood T cell repertoires in COVID-19. Using immunoSEQ multiplex PCR, the repertoire was profiled, and TCRdb retains in-frame clones only, with some absent. The data contain some 260,000 clones, around 89% of them singletons. Sequenced sample: PBMCs or T cells enriched from blood (not recorded which). The receptors here all came from a man aged 40-50 years who had recovered from COVID-19. The CDR3 runs from the conserved cysteine through the conserved F or W. A D gene is named only where the DNA matches it firmly. Rows give clone size only sometimes, using once, few, many, or a class for an expanded clone.

TRBD1	-	TRBV29-1	TRBJ2-1	TGCAGCGTTGAAGCTCTTTGGGTCGGGACAGGGGGCTCCTACAATGAGCAGTTCTTC	CSVEALWVGTGGSYNEQFF
TRBD2	-	TRBV10-2	TRBJ2-2	TGCGCCAGCAGTGATAGGGTTAGCGGGTCTGCCGGGGAGCTGTTTTTT	CASSDRVSGSAGELFF
-	once	TRBV2	TRBJ1-4	TGTGCCAGCAATACCCCTGGAGCGGAAAAACTGTTTTTT	CASNTPGAEKLFF
-	-	TRBV11-3	TRBJ2-3	TGTGCCAGCAGCTTAGTTACAGGGAGCACAGATACGCAGTATTTT	CASSLVTGSTDTQYF
TRBD1	once	TRBV9	TRBJ1-1	TGTGCCAGCAGCGTACCCCGCTGGGACAGGGAGAAGAACACTGAAGCTTTCTTT	CASSVPRWDREKNTEAFF
TRBD1	once	TRBV20-1	TRBJ2-7	TGCAGTGCTAGTGGGCCCCGACAGGGCTACGAGCAGTACTTC	CSASGPRQGYEQYF
-	-	TRBV5-4	TRBJ2-3	TGTGCCAGCAGCTTGGACGTGGCAGGACTTAGCACAGATACGCAGTATTTT	CASSLDVAGLSTDTQYF
-	-	TRBV9	TRBJ1-4	TGTGCCAGCAGCAAACGTCCGCGAATCAAAAATGAAAAACTGTTTTTT	CASSKRPRIKNEKLFF
TRBD2	-	TRBV6-4	TRBJ2-5	TGTGCCAGCAGTGACACAGCGGGGGGGCAAGAGACCCAGTACTTC	CASSDTAGGQETQYF
-	-	TRBV3-1/TRBV3-2	TRBJ2-7	TGTGCCAGCAGCCCGGGTGTCGAGCAGTACTTC	CASSPGVEQYF
-	-	TRBV2	TRBJ1-6	TGTGCCAGCAGTGGGGGCGCTTATAATTCACCCCTCCACTTT	CASSGGAYNSPLHF
-	-	TRBV18	TRBJ1-1	TGTGCCAGCTCACCACAACGTCGGGGTGGGTTTTTCGCTTTCTTT	CASSPQRRGGFFAFF
-	once	TRBV12-3/TRBV12-4	TRBJ1-1	TGTGCCAGCAGTTTGATCGGGGAAGCTTTCTTT	CASSLIGEAFF
-	-	TRBV2	TRBJ1-5	TGTGCCAGCAGTTTCCTTCAGGGCAATCAGCCCCAGCATTTT	CASSFLQGNQPQHF